Each of the 28 T cell receptor beta chains below was sequenced from the same sample in a study of cytomegalovirus exposure and HLA in healthy donors. PCR primers comprised 60 Vbeta and 13 Jbeta primers. Clones were read by immunoSEQ multiplex PCR, and TCRdb kept only the in-frame ones, dropping some. The sample comprises some 60,000 clones, more than 70% of which are singletons, and roughly 5.7% rests with the top ten. The sample comprised PBMCs. All receptors derive from a male donor in good health and CMV-seronegative.

The chain recombines TRBV5-1 with TRBJ2-5, with a possible D match to TRBD2 (5 bases). The V gene's germline CDR1 is SGHRS and CDR2 YFSETQ. The CDR3 extends over 14 amino acids. V shed 4 bases and J shed 4 bases, with 14 bases lying between them. As DNA, the CDR3 is TGCGCCAGCAGCGCGGTGCTCGAGGGAGAGACCCAGTACTTC. It yields the protein CASSAVLEGETQYF. Full variable domain (outside the CDR3, taken from reference TRBV5-1 and TRBJ2-5): KAGVTQTPRYLIKTRGQQVTLSCSPISGHRSVSWYQQTPGQGLQFLFEYFSETQRNKGNFPGRFSGRQFSNSRSEMNVSTLELGDSALYLCASSAVLEGETQYFGPGTRLLVL.

The chain uses TRBV4-2 and TRBJ2-1, with 9 positions matching TRBD2. Trimming took 5 bases from V and 3 from J; bases not matched to a gene: 5. CDR3 length: 15 residues. The germline V gene has CDR1 LGHNA and CDR2 YNFKEQ. The CDR3 DNA follows: TGTGCCAGCAGCGCCAGCGGGGGGTTCTACAATGAGCAGTTCTTC. It specifies CASSASGGFYNEQFF.

This chain connects TRBV11-3 to TRBJ1-1; no clear D gene. CDR3 length equals 13 residues. The germline CDR1 and CDR2 sequences are SGHNT and YENEEA. V was shortened by 5 bases and J by 0 bases, with 7 bases between the two germline ends. This chain's CDR3 is CASSINMNTEAFF. As DNA, the CDR3 is TGTGCCAGCAGCATAAACATGAACACTGAAGCTTTCTTT.

This sequence joins TRBV11-1 and TRBJ2-6, with a possible D match to TRBD1 (5 bases). This CDR3 spans 16 amino acids. CDR1 is SGHAT, CDR2 FQDESV, per germline (reference sequence). The V end lost 5 bases, the J end lost 1 base, and 12 bases lay between the germline ends. This CDR3 reads CASSPRQFSGANVLTF. CDR3 nucleotides: TGTGCCAGCAGCCCCCGACAGTTTTCTGGGGCCAACGTCCTGACTTTC.

The chain carries TRBV9 and TRBJ2-2; TRBD2 matches at 9 bases. Trimming took 6 bases from V and 1 from J; bases not matched to a gene: 10. The length of the CDR3 is 17 residues. Germline-derived CDR1 and CDR2 are SGDLS and YYNGEE. CDR3 loop: CASNPSGILRNTGELFF. DNA of the CDR3: TGTGCCAGCAACCCTAGCGGGATCCTGAGGAACACCGGGGAGCTGTTTTTT.

The J gene is TRBJ2-7, the V gene TRBV7-6, with 10 bases aligning to TRBD1. The germline gives CDR1 SGHVS, CDR2 FNYEAQ. V lost 6 bases, J lost 7 bases, and 12 bases stayed unmatched. CDR3 size: 15 residues. The CDR3 loop is CASSYGQGDGGEQYF. The CDR3 nucleotides are TGTGCCAGCAGTTACGGACAGGGGGACGGTGGGGAGCAGTACTTC.

CDR3 sequence reads: CASSRGEEKYTEAFF. Written as DNA, the CDR3 is TGTGCCAGTAGTAGGGGCGAAGAGAAGTACACTGAAGCTTTCTTT. The chain recombines TRBV19 with TRBJ1-1, with D perhaps matching TRBD1 (5 bases). Germline V gene data show CDR1 as LNHDA and CDR2 as SQIVND (reference sequence). V shed 4 bases and J shed 3 bases, with 15 bases lying between them. This CDR3 is 15 amino acids long.

V gene TRBV6-4 combines with J gene TRBJ2-7; 10 nucleotides match TRBD1. CDR3 length: 14 amino acids. V lost 2 bases, J lost 4 bases, and 2 bases stayed unmatched. Germline loops: CDR1 MRHNA, CDR2 SNTAGT. CDR3 nucleotides: TGTGCCAGCAGTGACCGGGACAGGGGTTACGAGCAGTACTTC. It encodes CASSDRDRGYEQYF.

This chain joins TRBV7-9 and TRBJ2-5; 10 bases agree with TRBD1. Germline CDR1 is SEHNR and CDR2 is FQNEAQ (reference sequence). The junction had 7 bases not matched to a gene; V was cut back by 5 bases and J by 1 base. This CDR3 spans 16 amino acids. CDR3 nucleotide sequence: TGTGCCAGCAGCCTGGGGACAGGGGTACTCCAAGAGACCCAGTACTTC. Protein product: CASSLGTGVLQETQYF.

The chain carries TRBV9 and TRBJ2-7, with 8 bases that match TRBD1. CDR1 and CDR2 (germline): SGDLS, YYNGEE. This CDR3 contains 16 residues. V gave up 4 bases and J gave up 0 bases; unmatched junction bases: 9. As DNA, the CDR3 is TGTGCCAGCAGCCCTCAGGGGGCCCTTTCCTCCTACGAGCAGTACTTC. Translation: CASSPQGALSSYEQYF.

This clone was seen a single time. The chain joins TRBV27 to TRBJ2-1; tentatively, D is TRBD2 (6 bases). This CDR3 has 13 amino acids. V dropped 7 bases and J dropped 8 bases, with 15 bases sitting between them. Germline V gene sequence: CDR1 MNHEY, CDR2 SMNVEV (reference sequence). The CDR3 DNA reads as TGTGCCAGCAAGAAGGGGCGGGGCTATGAGCAGTTCTTC. Its protein product is CASKKGRGYEQFF.

The chain combines TRBV5-1 with TRBJ2-3; D gene uncertain. The CDR3 length is 14 residues. Trimming took off 1 base at V and 2 bases at J, with 8 bases between the two ends. Germline V gene data show CDR1 as SGHRS and CDR2 as YFSETQ. CDR3: CASSLLVDTDTQYF. The CDR3 bases are TGCGCCAGCAGCTTGTTGGTAGACACAGATACGCAGTATTTT.

This rearrangement joins TRBV19 to TRBJ1-5; D perhaps matches TRBD1 (6 bases). Trimming stripped 6 bases from V and 3 bases from J, with 21 bases between. The CDR3 runs 17 residues. Germline V gene lookup returns CDR1 LNHDA and CDR2 SQIVND (reference sequence). The CDR3 DNA reads TGTGCCAGTAGCCTGAACTCCGCTACAGGGTCCAATCAGCCCCAGCATTTT. This gives the protein CASSLNSATGSNQPQHF.

The chain links TRBV4-2 to TRBJ2-7; D perhaps matches TRBD2 (5 bases). From germline, CDR1 is LGHNA and CDR2 YNFKEQ. CDR3 length equals 15 residues. Trimming pared 0 bases from V and 4 bases from J, leaving 13 bases between. CDR3 nucleotides: TGTGCCAGCAGCCAAGAAGGAGAGGGTACGTACGAGCAGTACTTC. Protein sequence: CASSQEGEGTYEQYF.

The chain carries TRBV4-3 and TRBJ1-1, with no clear D. V lost 0 bases, J lost 0 bases, and 8 bases lay in between. Germline CDR1 reads LGHNA; CDR2 reads YSLEER. There are 15 residues in the CDR3. For the CDR3, the DNA is TGCGCCAGCAGCCAAGAACAGACTATGAACACTGAAGCTTTCTTT. Translated, it gives CASSQEQTMNTEAFF.

This clone was observed a single time. The V call is TRBV11-1, the J call TRBJ2-5; 7 bases are shared with TRBD1. Trimming took 1 base from V and 3 from J; bases not matched to a gene: 2. The CDR3 runs to 14 residues. Germline CDR1 SGHAT, CDR2 FQDESV (reference sequence). This chain's CDR3 is CASSLDTGEETQYF. The CDR3 DNA reads TGTGCCAGCAGCTTAGACACAGGGGAAGAGACCCAGTACTTC.

The chain employs TRBV29-1 and TRBJ1-5; TRBD1 matches at 7 bases. Germline assignment: CDR1 SQVTM and CDR2 ANQGSEA. The CDR3 has 14 residues. V shed 4 bases, J shed 0 bases, and the junction held 3 bases outside the gene matches. The CDR3 reads CSVVTGSSNQPQHF. CDR3 coding DNA: TGCAGCGTTGTGACAGGGTCTAGCAATCAGCCCCAGCATTTT. Supplemented by reference TRBV29-1 and TRBJ1-5, the full variable domain reads SAVISQKPSRDICQRGTSLTIQCQVDSQVTMMFWYRQQPGQSLTLIATANQGSEATYESGFVIDKFPISRPNLTFSTLTVSNMSPEDSSIYLCSVVTGSSNQPQHFGDGTRLSIL.

V gene TRBV18 combines with J gene TRBJ1-5; 8 bases match TRBD1. Trimming removed 2 bases from V and 5 bases from J; junction bases left unmatched: 5. The CDR3 runs 15 residues. The germline gives CDR1 KGHSH, CDR2 LQKENI. Here the CDR3 DNA reads TGTGCCAGCTCACCAAAGCTGACAGGGGATCAGCCCCAGCATTTT. It specifies CASSPKLTGDQPQHF.

This chain joins TRBV7-8 and TRBJ1-4; 11 bases fit TRBD1. The CDR3 runs 15 residues. V lost 4 bases to trimming and J lost 8 bases; unmatched junction nucleotides: 6. CDR1 and CDR2 from the germline V gene are SGHVS and FQNEAQ. CDR3: CASSSPGTGGEKLFF. Written as DNA, the CDR3 is TGTGCCAGCAGCTCCCCGGGGACAGGGGGGGAAAAACTGTTTTTT. The full variable domain, in which reference TRBV7-8 and TRBJ1-4 provide the parts outside the CDR3, is GAGVSQSPRYKVAKRGQDVALRCDPISGHVSLFWYQQALGQGPEFLTYFQNEAQLDKSGLPSDRFFAERPEGSVSTLKIQRTQQEDSAVYLCASSSPGTGGEKLFFGSGTQLSVL.

This rearrangement joins TRBV7-9 to TRBJ1-1; 7 positions agree with TRBD1. Germline V CDR1 and CDR2: SEHNR, FQNEAQ (reference sequence). The CDR3 spans 18 residues. Losses at the gene ends were 2 bases for V and 0 bases for J; bases not matched to a gene: 12. CDR3 DNA: TGTGCCAGCAGCTTATACGGTCGGACAGGTGGAATGAACACTGAAGCTTTCTTT. Translation: CASSLYGRTGGMNTEAFF. Looking up the rest from reference TRBV7-9 and TRBJ1-1 gives the full variable domain: DTGVSQNPRHKITKRGQNVTFRCDPISEHNRLYWYRQTLGQGPEFLTYFQNEAQLEKSRLLSDRFSAERPKGSFSTLEIQRTEQGDSAMYLCASSLYGRTGGMNTEAFFGQGTRLTVV.

The chain couples TRBV7-9 to TRBJ1-1; TRBD1 agrees at 10 bases. After removal of 4 bases from V and 6 bases from J, the junction contained 2 bases not matched to a gene. Germline V gene data show CDR1 as SEHNR and CDR2 as FQNEAQ (reference sequence). CDR3 length: 13 residues. This CDR3 is CASSYGTGAEAFF. The CDR3 nucleotides read TGTGCCAGCAGCTATGGGACAGGGGCTGAAGCTTTCTTT.

CDR3 nucleotides: TGTGCCAGCAGCGCCTCGGGACGAGGGGGTCAGCCCCAGCATTTT. This encodes CASSASGRGGQPQHF. The chain employs TRBV7-2 and TRBJ1-5; possible D gene TRBD1, 6 bases. Germline V gives CDR1 SGHTA, CDR2 FQGNSA. There are 15 residues in the CDR3. V was pared by 5 bases and J by 6 bases, with 17 bases between. Full variable domain (missing parts from reference TRBV7-2 and TRBJ1-5): GAGVSQSPSNKVTEKGKDVELRCDPISGHTALYWYRQSLGQGLEFLIYFQGNSAPDKSGLPSDRFSAERTGGSVSTLTIQRTQQEDSAVYLCASSASGRGGQPQHFGDGTRLSIL.

This chain connects TRBV7-9 to TRBJ1-1, with TRBD1 identical over 7 bases. The CDR3 contains 16 residues. Per germline, CDR1 SEHNR and CDR2 FQNEAQ (reference sequence). Trimming cost V 1 base and J 3 bases; bases outside gene matches: 8. The CDR3 region is CASSLGRTGGYTEAFF. CDR3 DNA sequence: TGTGCCAGCAGCTTAGGCCGGACAGGAGGGTACACTGAAGCTTTCTTT.

The chain has TRBV6-1 and TRBJ2-7; D is perhaps TRBD1 (5 bases). The V end lost 2 bases, the J end lost 2 bases, and 10 bases lay between the germline ends. The CDR3 runs 14 residues. Germline V lookup: CDR1 MNHNS, CDR2 SASEGT. As DNA, the CDR3 is TGTGCCAGCAGTGAACGCAGGGCGCCCTACGAGCAGTACTTC. This gives the protein CASSERRAPYEQYF.

The chain couples TRBV6-4 to TRBJ2-1, with 9 bases fitting TRBD2. J lost 4 bases, V lost 6 bases, and 7 bases had no gene match. Germline loops: CDR1 MRHNA, CDR2 SNTAGT. The CDR3 is 15 amino acids. DNA of the CDR3: TGTGCCAGCAGCGTGAGGCGGGGGGGATACAATGAGCAGTTCTTC. Translation: CASSVRRGGYNEQFF.

This chain uses TRBV7-9 with TRBJ2-1; no clear D gene. Trimming stripped 5 bases from V and 9 bases from J, with 8 bases between. The germline V gene has CDR1 SEHNR and CDR2 FQNEAQ (reference sequence). The CDR3 totals 11 residues. CDR3 bases: TGTGCCAGCAGCCTTAGTAGTGAGCAGTTCTTC. It codes for CASSLSSEQFF. The full variable domain, in which reference TRBV7-9 and TRBJ2-1 provide the parts outside the CDR3, is DTGVSQNPRHKITKRGQNVTFRCDPISEHNRLYWYRQTLGQGPEFLTYFQNEAQLEKSRLLSDRFSAERPKGSFSTLEIQRTEQGDSAMYLCASSLSSEQFFGPGTRLTVL.

The chain combines TRBV18 with TRBJ1-2, with 8 bases aligning to TRBD1. V shed 4 bases and J 6 bases; nucleotides not matched to a gene: 4. Per germline, CDR1 KGHSH and CDR2 LQKENI. The CDR3 sequence is 13 residues long. CDR3 region: CASSQQGGDGYTF. For the CDR3, the DNA is TGTGCCAGCTCACAACAGGGGGGCGATGGCTACACCTTC. Combining the CDR3 with reference TRBV18 and TRBJ1-2 gives the whole variable domain NAGVMQNPRHLVRRRGQEARLRCSPMKGHSHVYWYRQLPEEGLKFMVYLQKENIIDESGMPKERFSAEFPKEGPSILRIQQVVRGDSAAYFCASSQQGGDGYTFGSGTRLTVV.

The chain uses TRBV13 and TRBJ2-3; 7 positions agree with TRBD2. V was clipped by 5 bases and J by 2 bases; unmatched bases: 7. Germline V gene lookup returns CDR1 PRHDT and CDR2 FYEKMQ (reference sequence). The CDR3 is 15 residues long. CDR3 protein: CASSLLAVVTDTQYF. The CDR3 DNA is TGTGCCAGCAGCCTCCTAGCGGTTGTCACAGATACGCAGTATTTT.